Below, 27 T cell receptor beta chains from the same sample are listed, as sequenced in a study of molecular identifiers for immune sequencing clone quantification. TCRdb reanalysed the PCR reads using MiXCR and keeps one entry per CDR3 protein. Of hundreds of thousands of distinct CDR3 sequences listed, about 20% are singletons. What was sequenced was naive CD8+ T cells from blood, with Jurkat cell RNA spiked in. Subset specified: FACS-sorted CD8+CD4-CCR7+CD45RA+ naive T cells. The receptors shown here come from a human donor in good health. Some libraries in this study had Jurkat cell RNA spiked in.

This clonotype was counted ten times or more. This sequence joins TRBV10-3 and TRBJ2-6; TRBD1 matches 10 bases. The CDR3 contains 16 residues. V gave up 7 bases and J gave up 0 bases; unmatched junction bases: 3. Germline loops: CDR1 ENHRY, CDR2 SYGVKD. CDR3 residues: CAIIGTGVSGANVLTF. CDR3 in DNA: TGTGCCATCATTGGGACAGGGGTCTCTGGGGCCAACGTCCTGACTTTC.

The V call is TRBV5-4, the J call TRBJ1-1; D uncertain. The V and J ends lost 0 bases and 3 bases respectively, with 9 bases between them. The CDR3 has 14 amino acids. CDR1 and CDR2 (germline): SGHNT, YYREEE (reference sequence). The CDR3 sequence: CASSLAGGDTEAFF. The CDR3 nucleotides are TGTGCCAGCAGCTTGGCCGGTGGAGACACTGAAGCTTTCTTT. The whole variable domain, remainder taken from reference TRBV5-4 and TRBJ1-1, is ETGVTQSPTHLIKTRGQQVTLRCSSQSGHNTVSWYQQALGQGPQFIFQYYREEENGRGNFPPRFSGLQFPNYSSELNVNALELDDSALYLCASSLAGGDTEAFFGQGTRLTVV.

The sample holds many counts of this clonotype. The chain joins TRBV6-2 or TRBV6-3 to TRBJ2-3; D possibly matches TRBD1 or TRBD2 (5 bases each). Germline values: CDR1 MNHEY, CDR2 SVGEGT. This CDR3 has 16 residues. Deletions cut 5 bases from V and 3 bases from J, with 18 bases between. CDR3 protein: CASSQMQGEETDTQYF. CDR3 in DNA: TGTGCCAGCAGTCAAATGCAGGGAGAGGAGACAGATACGCAGTATTTT.

This clonotype was recorded many times. V is TRBV20-1 and J is TRBJ2-3; 7 bases map to TRBD2. There are 15 residues in the CDR3. V shed 6 bases, J shed 1 base, and the junction held 10 bases outside the gene matches. The V gene's germline CDR1 is DFQATT and CDR2 SNEGSKA (reference sequence). CDR3 DNA sequence: TGCAGTGCCGACCAGAGTCTAGCGGGCACAGATACGCAGTATTTT. Its protein is CSADQSLAGTDTQYF.

This clonotype was counted at least ten times. The chain carries TRBV10-3 and TRBJ2-4; 7 nucleotides line up with TRBD1. This CDR3 contains 12 residues. From germline, CDR1 is ENHRY and CDR2 SYGVKD. Trimming took 10 bases from V and 1 from J; bases not matched to a gene: 1. CDR3 protein: CATQGAKNIQYF. As DNA, the CDR3 is TGTGCCACACAGGGGGCCAAAAACATTCAGTACTTC.

Comment on this clonotype: A single base separates this from a much larger clone, so it may be a read error. A read error is likely, as this CDR3 ends without the conserved phenylalanine or tryptophan. The J gene is TRBJ2-6, the V gene TRBV4-3, with D perhaps TRBD1 (6 bases). CDR3 length: 15 amino acids. Germline V lookup: CDR1 LGHNA, CDR2 YSLEER. V was trimmed by 3 bases and J by 3 bases, leaving 9 bases between them. Written as DNA, the CDR3 is TGCGCCAGCAGCCACCCAGGGGTTGGGGCCAACGTCCTGACTCTC. Translation gives CASSHPGVGANVLTL.

In this sample, this clonotype turned up many times. This chain uses TRBV7-9 with TRBJ2-3; 7 nucleotides match TRBD1. The junction had 6 bases not matched to a gene; V was cut back by 5 bases and J by 4 bases. Germline V gene sequence: CDR1 SEHNR, CDR2 FQNEAQ (reference sequence). This CDR3 is 14 amino acids long. CDR3 in amino acids: CASSRRQGPDTQYF. The CDR3 DNA reads TGTGCCAGCAGCCGAAGACAGGGTCCAGATACGCAGTATTTT.

This clonotype was picked up many times. The rearrangement joins TRBV7-9 to TRBJ2-2; 10 nucleotides align to TRBD1. Germline trimming cut 5 bases from V and 4 bases from J; bases unmatched to any gene: 10. Germline loops: CDR1 SEHNR, CDR2 FQNEAQ (reference sequence). The CDR3 covers 17 residues. The CDR3 bases are TGTGCCAGCAGCCCGGACAGGGGGTTGGCGAGCACCGGGGAGCTGTTTTTT. Translated, it gives CASSPDRGLASTGELFF.

In its sample, this clonotype was seen a few times. This chain links TRBV6-2 or TRBV6-3 with TRBJ2-7; a possible D gene is TRBD1 (5 bases). The CDR3 sequence is 14 residues long. The germline CDR1 and CDR2 sequences are MNHEY and SVGEGT. Trimming took off 8 bases at V and 1 base at J, with 15 bases between the two ends. In nucleotides, the CDR3 is TGTGCCAGCCTAGACTTTACAGGATCCTACGAGCAGTACTTC. This gives the protein CASLDFTGSYEQYF.

The chain has TRBV27 and TRBJ2-7; 10 nucleotides agree with TRBD2. Germline V gene data show CDR1 as MNHEY and CDR2 as SMNVEV (reference sequence). The CDR3 extends over 18 amino acids. Trimming removed 3 bases from V and 2 bases from J; junction bases left unmatched: 13. This chain's CDR3 is CASSFEFPGTSAAYEQYF. CDR3 nucleotides: TGTGCCAGCAGTTTCGAGTTCCCCGGGACTAGCGCGGCCTACGAGCAGTACTTC.

This clonotype came up a few times. V is TRBV4-2 and J is TRBJ2-1, with 12 bases identical to TRBD2. Per germline, CDR1 LGHNA and CDR2 YNFKEQ. This CDR3 is built from 15 residues. V shed 2 bases and J 6 bases; nucleotides not matched to a gene: 2. The CDR3 DNA reads TGTGCCAGCAGCCAACTAGCGGGGGGGGTCAATGAGCAGTTCTTC. Its translation is CASSQLAGGVNEQFF.

Many counts were recorded for this clonotype. The chain employs TRBV15 and TRBJ2-1, with a possible D match to TRBD2 (5 bases). From germline, CDR1 is LNHNV and CDR2 YYDKDF (reference sequence). This CDR3 region has 16 residues. Trimming cost V 0 bases and J 6 bases, with 15 bases left between them. The DNA for the CDR3 is TGTGCCACCAGCAGAGATTTCAGCGGCAGGAGCAATGAGCAGTTCTTC. Protein sequence: CATSRDFSGRSNEQFF.

This clonotype was found a few times. The genes are TRBV12-3 or TRBV12-4 and TRBJ2-1, with TRBD1 matching 7 bases. This CDR3 comprises 16 residues. The V and J ends lost 6 bases and 1 base, in that order; junction bases with no gene match: 9. The CDR3 coding sequence is TGTGCCAGCAGCCTATTCTGGACAGGATCCTACAATGAGCAGTTCTTC. Protein: CASSLFWTGSYNEQFF.

This clonotype has a count of ten or more. The chain is built from TRBV10-2 and TRBJ2-3; 7 bases line up with TRBD2. V shed 0 bases and J 0 bases; nucleotides not matched to a gene: 15. Germline CDR1 reads WSHSY; CDR2 reads SAAADI. The CDR3 sequence is 20 residues long. As DNA, the CDR3 is TGCGCCAGCAGTGAGTCCACAACTATTAGCGGGTTCTTAAGCACAGATACGCAGTATTTT. Its translation: CASSESTTISGFLSTDTQYF.

This clonotype was recorded many times. V gene TRBV7-9 combines with J gene TRBJ1-1; the D gene is possibly TRBD1 (5 bases). Per germline, CDR1 SEHNR and CDR2 FQNEAQ (reference sequence). The CDR3 extends over 16 amino acids. Deletions cut 5 bases from V and 0 bases from J, with 16 bases between. The CDR3 loop reads CASSLWPGPMNTEAFF. CDR3 nucleotides: TGTGCCAGCAGCCTCTGGCCGGGACCTATGAACACTGAAGCTTTCTTT. The full variable domain, completed using reference TRBV7-9 and TRBJ1-1, is DTGVSQNPRHKITKRGQNVTFRCDPISEHNRLYWYRQTLGQGPEFLTYFQNEAQLEKSRLLSDRFSAERPKGSFSTLEIQRTEQGDSAMYLCASSLWPGPMNTEAFFGQGTRLTVV.

This clonotype has at least ten counts. The chain carries TRBV7-6 and TRBJ2-7, with D perhaps matching TRBD2 (6 bases). The germline V and J ends were trimmed by 5 bases and 4 bases, with 12 bases remaining between them. Germline-derived CDR1 and CDR2 are SGHVS and FNYEAQ. The CDR3 sequence is 13 residues long. The CDR3 spells CASSRLGEYEQYF. As DNA, the CDR3 is TGTGCCAGCAGCCGACTAGGGGAATACGAGCAGTACTTC. Drawing the rest from reference TRBV7-6 and TRBJ2-7, the complete variable domain is GAGVSQSPRYKVTKRGQDVALRCDPISGHVSLYWYRQALGQGPEFLTYFNYEAQQDKSGLPNDRFSAERPEGSISTLTIQRTEQRDSAMYRCASSRLGEYEQYFGPGTRLTVT.

This clonotype was observed a handful of times. This chain connects TRBV27 to TRBJ1-5; 8 bases match TRBD1. Trimming cost V 4 bases and J 0 bases; bases outside gene matches: 2. Germline-derived CDR1 and CDR2 are MNHEY and SMNVEV (reference sequence). The CDR3 consists of 15 residues. In nucleotides, the CDR3 is TGTGCCAGCAGTTACAGGGGGATTAGCAATCAGCCCCAGCATTTT. Translation gives CASSYRGISNQPQHF.

This clonotype was observed a single time. This could be a read error, since a much larger clone is one nucleotide away. The chain employs TRBV7-6 and TRBJ2-3, with a weak D call TRBD2 (7 bases). From germline, CDR1 is SGHVS and CDR2 FNYEAQ. Between the trimmed V and J ends, which lost 2 bases and 4 bases, there was a span of 13 bases. This CDR3 contains 15 residues. In DNA form, the CDR3 reads TGTGCCAGCAGCTTACCAGGGGACTACGCAGATACGCAGTATTTT. The encoded protein is CASSLPGDYADTQYF.

Remarks on this clonotype: Being one base from a much bigger clone, this may be a read error. The chain uses TRBV6-5 and TRBJ2-7, with 8 bases that match TRBD2. The CDR3 has 15 residues. Unmatched junction bases numbered 4, after V lost 2 bases and J lost 1 base. CDR1 is MNHEY, CDR2 SVGAGI, per germline. This chain's CDR3 is CASSYMSGGSYEQYF. Written as DNA, the CDR3 is TGTGCCAGCAGTTACATGAGCGGGGGTTCCTACGAGCAGTACTTC.

This chain joins TRBV19 and TRBJ2-7, with unresolved D. Germline V gives CDR1 LNHDA, CDR2 SQIVND (reference sequence). The V end was cut by 3 bases, the J end by 2 bases, with 14 bases between. The CDR3 is 15 amino acids. In DNA form, the CDR3 reads TGTGCCAGTAGTATGTTCCCGGACCAAACCTACGAGCAGTACTTC. As protein: CASSMFPDQTYEQYF.

This clonotype came up many times. The gene calls are TRBV12-3 or TRBV12-4 and TRBJ2-3; 9 bases match TRBD2. The CDR3 has 16 amino acids. With 5 bases clipped from V and 4 bases from J, the junction kept 10 bases outside the gene matches. The CDR3 region is CASSPSFSGRSDTQYF. The CDR3 DNA follows: TGTGCCAGCAGTCCCTCCTTTAGCGGGAGATCAGATACGCAGTATTTT.

This clonotype was found many times. This chain connects TRBV7-9 to TRBJ2-2; 9 positions match TRBD1. The length of the CDR3 is 16 residues. J lost 7 bases, V lost 4 bases, and 10 bases had no gene match. Germline V lookup: CDR1 SEHNR, CDR2 FQNEAQ (reference sequence). Written as DNA, the CDR3 is TGTGCCAGCAGCTCGTACCGACAGGGGGGCAGCGGGGAGCTGTTTTTT. Its protein is CASSSYRQGGSGELFF.

In this sample, this clonotype turned up a few times. The V and J genes are TRBV4-1 and TRBJ1-2, with D perhaps TRBD1 (5 bases). The CDR3 extends over 15 amino acids. V was pared by 0 bases and J by 2 bases, with 10 bases between. Per germline, CDR1 MGHRA and CDR2 YSYEKL. The CDR3 region is CASSQEPGRNYGYTF. CDR3 nucleotides: TGCGCCAGCAGCCAAGAGCCGGGACGGAACTATGGCTACACCTTC.

Ten or more counts support this clonotype. The chain carries TRBV6-5 and TRBJ2-2, with D hard to call. This CDR3 is built from 14 residues. Germline CDR1 MNHEY, CDR2 SVGAGI. V was cut by 6 bases and J by 4 bases, with 12 bases left in between. The CDR3 region has the DNA TGTGCCAGCAGCCTCTCCGTGGGCACCGGGGAGCTGTTTTTT. Translating it yields CASSLSVGTGELFF.

Concerning this clonotype itself: This may be a read error, as it is one base from a much larger clone. The CDR3 is CASMGGGTGELFF. In nucleotides, the CDR3 is TGTGCCAGCATGGGGGGGGGCACCGGGGAGCTGTTTTTT. The chain combines TRBV9 with TRBJ2-2; TRBD2 agrees at 7 bases. Germline V gene data show CDR1 as SGDLS and CDR2 as YYNGEE. The CDR3 covers 13 residues. V trimming: 6 bases; J trimming: 4 bases; junction bases outside the gene matches: 3. The full variable domain, its missing parts supplied by reference TRBV9 and TRBJ2-2, is DSGVTQTPKHLITATGQRVTLRCSPRSGDLSVYWYQQSLDQGLQFLIQYYNGEERAKGNILERFSAQQFPDLHSELNLSSLELGDSALYFCASMGGGTGELFFGEGSRLTVL.

The sample holds many counts of this clonotype. The chain couples TRBV19 to TRBJ2-2, with D possibly called TRBD1 or TRBD2 (6 bases each). The CDR3 spans 15 residues. V shed 3 bases and J shed 7 bases, with 15 bases lying between them. Germline values: CDR1 LNHDA, CDR2 SQIVND (reference sequence). The CDR3 DNA reads TGTGCCAGTAGTATTACAGGCAGGGGAGGCGGGGAGCTGTTTTTT. It codes for CASSITGRGGGELFF.

This chain joins TRBV19 and TRBJ2-5; TRBD2 might be the D (6 bases). The CDR3 covers 16 residues. Germline V CDR1 and CDR2: LNHDA, SQIVND (reference sequence). Between the trimmed V and J ends, which lost 0 bases and 0 bases, there was a span of 11 bases. The CDR3: CASSIDGGVHQETQYF. CDR3 bases: TGTGCCAGTAGTATAGACGGAGGGGTCCACCAAGAGACCCAGTACTTC.